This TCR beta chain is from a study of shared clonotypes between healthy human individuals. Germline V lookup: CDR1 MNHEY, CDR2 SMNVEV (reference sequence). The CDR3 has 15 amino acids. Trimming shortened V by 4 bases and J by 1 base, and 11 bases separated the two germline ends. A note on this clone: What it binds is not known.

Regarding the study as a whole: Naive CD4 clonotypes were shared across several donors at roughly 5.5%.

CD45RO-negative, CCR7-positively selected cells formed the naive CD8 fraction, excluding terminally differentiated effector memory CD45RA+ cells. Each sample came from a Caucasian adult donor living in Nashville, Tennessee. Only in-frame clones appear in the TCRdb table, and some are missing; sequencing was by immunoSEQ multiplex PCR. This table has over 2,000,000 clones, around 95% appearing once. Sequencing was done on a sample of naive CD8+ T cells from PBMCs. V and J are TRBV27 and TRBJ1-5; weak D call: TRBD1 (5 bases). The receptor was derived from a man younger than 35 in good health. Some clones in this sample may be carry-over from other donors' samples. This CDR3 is CASSSLGASNQPQHF. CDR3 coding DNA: TGTGCCAGCAGTTCCCTCGGGGCCAGCAATCAGCCCCAGCATTTT.